The 10 T cell receptor beta chains below were found in one sample sequenced in a study of early stage breast cancer tumors. Here immunoSEQ multiplex PCR was the method, and the copy in TCRdb shows in-frame clones only, minus some. The table lists some 72,000 clones, approximately 79% of them singletons, with roughly 3.2% in the top ten. Sequenced material: blood. The origin of the receptors is a person in their sixties or seventies with breast cancer.

The chain employs TRBV29-1 and TRBJ2-4, with 12 bases matching TRBD2. V shed 7 bases, J shed 11 bases, and the junction held 6 bases outside the gene matches. This CDR3 is built from 12 residues. Germline V lookup: CDR1 SQVTM, CDR2 ANQGSEA. The CDR3 DNA follows: TGCAGCGCCCGGACTAGCGGGAAATTTCAGTACTTC. Translating it yields CSARTSGKFQYF. The whole variable domain, remainder taken from reference TRBV29-1 and TRBJ2-4, is SAVISQKPSRDICQRGTSLTIQCQVDSQVTMMFWYRQQPGQSLTLIATANQGSEATYESGFVIDKFPISRPNLTFSTLTVSNMSPEDSSIYLCSARTSGKFQYFGAGTRLSVL.

The chain is built from TRBV14 and TRBJ2-3; D not resolved. This CDR3 has 12 residues. Between the trimmed V and J ends, which lost 0 bases and 7 bases, there was a span of 5 bases. Germline assignment: CDR1 SGHDN and CDR2 FVKESK. Written as DNA, the CDR3 is TGTGCCAGCAGCCAAGACTCCCATACGCAGTATTTT. Its protein product is CASSQDSHTQYF.

Concerning this clone: This same CDR3 is encoded by further DNA sequences in the sample. The V gene is TRBV15, the J gene TRBJ2-7, with D tentatively TRBD2 (6 bases). The germline V gene encodes CDR1 LNHNV and CDR2 YYDKDF (reference sequence). The CDR3 sequence is 13 residues long. V dropped 0 bases and J dropped 4 bases, with 7 bases sitting between them. The CDR3 region is CATSRDRGYEQYF. In nucleotides, the CDR3 is TGTGCCACCAGCAGAGATCGGGGGTACGAGCAGTACTTC.

The chain recombines TRBV7-2 with TRBJ2-1; D remains ambiguous. Trimming pared 3 bases from V and 5 bases from J, leaving 2 bases between. Per germline, CDR1 SGHTA and CDR2 FQGNSA. The CDR3 runs to 11 residues. DNA for the CDR3: TGTGCCAGCAGCTTCGACAATGAGCAGTTCTTC. Its protein product is CASSFDNEQFF.

The chain combines TRBV28 with TRBJ1-3; D is undetermined. Looked up from germline, CDR1 is MDHEN and CDR2 is SYDVKM. Trimming pared 9 bases from V and 2 bases from J, leaving 8 bases between. The CDR3 extends over 12 amino acids. This CDR3 is CASRSAGNTIYF. The CDR3 region has the DNA TGTGCCAGTCGGTCGGCTGGAAACACCATATATTTT.

The gene calls are TRBV7-2 and TRBJ2-1; D unresolved. V shed 5 bases and J shed 12 bases, with 11 bases lying between them. The germline V gene encodes CDR1 SGHTA and CDR2 FQGNSA. This CDR3 is built from 11 residues. The CDR3 coding sequence is TGTGCCAGCAGCCGGATTATAGGGCAGTTCTTC. Amino acids: CASSRIIGQFF.

This clone has a single count. Here the CDR3 DNA reads TGTGCCAGCAGCCCGGGACAGGGGGGATTAGAGGAGCAGTTCTTC. Residues: CASSPGQGGLEEQFF. The V gene is TRBV7-9, the J gene TRBJ2-1; 11 bases match TRBD1. CDR1 and CDR2 from the germline V gene are SEHNR and FQNEAQ (reference sequence). This CDR3 comprises 15 residues. V was pared by 5 bases and J by 10 bases, with 10 bases of the junction left unmatched.

V is TRBV15 and J is TRBJ1-4, with 10 bases fitting TRBD1. V shed 4 bases and J 7 bases; nucleotides not matched to a gene: 3. The CDR3 loop spans 14 amino acids. Germline loops: CDR1 LNHNV, CDR2 YYDKDF (reference sequence). Here the CDR3 reads CATSKDRGAEKLFF. Written as DNA, the CDR3 is TGTGCCACCAGCAAGGACAGGGGGGCTGAAAAACTGTTTTTT.

This clone was seen a handful of times. The chain combines TRBV4-1 with TRBJ2-7, with 10 bases identical to TRBD2. The length of the CDR3 is 19 residues. V dropped 2 bases and J dropped 6; count of bases not matched to a gene: 19. Germline loops: CDR1 MGHRA, CDR2 YSYEKL. The CDR3 nucleotides read TGCGCCAGCAGCCAACAGGCCGCTCTAGCGGGAGCGTCCTACCGCGAGCAGTACTTC. Translation gives CASSQQAALAGASYREQYF.

This clone was seen a handful of times. The chain employs TRBV9 and TRBJ2-2; unclear D gene. The germline V gene encodes CDR1 SGDLS and CDR2 YYNGEE. V lost 2 bases and J lost 7, with 6 bases in between. The CDR3 is 12 amino acids. CDR3 in DNA: TGTGCCAGCAGCGTCGACATCGGGGAGCTGTTTTTT. Protein: CASSVDIGELFF.